This T cell receptor (beta chain) was profiled in a study of cytomegalovirus exposure and HLA in healthy donors. Study context: Assignment to the Caucasian-associated ancestry cluster applied to around four fifths of the approximately 380 genotyped donors.

PCR employed 60 Vbeta and 13 Jbeta primers. Generated by immunoSEQ multiplex PCR, the TCRdb table keeps only in-frame clones and is missing some. The sample has fewer than 200,000 clones, over 75% seen once. The CDR3 is made up of 14 amino acids. Trimming cost V 7 bases and J 2 bases, with 14 bases left between them. Germline lookup yields CDR1 LNHDA and CDR2 SQIVND (reference sequence). Points on this clone: The antigen remains undetermined.

Study findings and constraints: Reports state that TCR beta sequences accurately predicted most subjects' HLA-A and HLA-B alleles.

The sequenced sample was PBMCs. The V and J genes are TRBV19 and TRBJ1-1; D is ambiguous. The receptor was isolated from a woman aged 45-60 years in good health and CMV-seronegative. The CDR3 spells CASNHGSLNTEAFF. The DNA for the CDR3 is TGTGCCAGTAACCACGGTTCCCTTAACACTGAAGCTTTCTTT.